This TCR beta chain was recovered during a study of somatic mutations in cytotoxic T cells in rheumatoid arthritis. Study-wide points: The top CD8+ clone topped 20% of CD8+ cells in about an eighth of the roughly 65 patients.

Germline V gene lookup returns CDR1 LNHDA and CDR2 SQIVND (reference sequence). V was clipped by 1 base and J by 8 bases, with 9 bases between them. CDR3 size: 13 residues. Only in-frame clones appear in the TCRdb table, and some are missing; sequencing was by immunoSEQ multiplex PCR. Found here are over 8,000 clones, around 81% of them singletons; the top ten hold approximately 20%. Concerning this clone: Its antigen remains unknown.

The chain carries TRBV19 and TRBJ2-1, with a possible D match to TRBD2 (5 bases). The TCR comes from a woman aged 50 to 65 in good health. Sequencing was performed on CD8+ T cells sorted from blood. For the CDR3, the DNA is TGTGCCAGTAGTATAGTTGGTAGCGATGAGCAGTTCTTC. Translated: CASSIVGSDEQFF.